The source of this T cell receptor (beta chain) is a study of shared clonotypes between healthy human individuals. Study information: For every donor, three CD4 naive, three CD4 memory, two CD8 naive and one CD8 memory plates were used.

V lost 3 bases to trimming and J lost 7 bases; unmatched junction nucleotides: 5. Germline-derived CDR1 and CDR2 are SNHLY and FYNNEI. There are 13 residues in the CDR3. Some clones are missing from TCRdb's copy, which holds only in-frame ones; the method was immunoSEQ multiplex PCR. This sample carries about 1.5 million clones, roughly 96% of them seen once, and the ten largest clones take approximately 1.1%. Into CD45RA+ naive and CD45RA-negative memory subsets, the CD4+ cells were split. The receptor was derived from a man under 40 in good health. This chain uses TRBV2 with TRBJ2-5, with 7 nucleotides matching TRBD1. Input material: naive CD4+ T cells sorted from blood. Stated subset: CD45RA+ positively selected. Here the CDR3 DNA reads TGTGCCAGCAGTGATTCACAGGGGTTGACCCAGTACTTC. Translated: CASSDSQGLTQYF.